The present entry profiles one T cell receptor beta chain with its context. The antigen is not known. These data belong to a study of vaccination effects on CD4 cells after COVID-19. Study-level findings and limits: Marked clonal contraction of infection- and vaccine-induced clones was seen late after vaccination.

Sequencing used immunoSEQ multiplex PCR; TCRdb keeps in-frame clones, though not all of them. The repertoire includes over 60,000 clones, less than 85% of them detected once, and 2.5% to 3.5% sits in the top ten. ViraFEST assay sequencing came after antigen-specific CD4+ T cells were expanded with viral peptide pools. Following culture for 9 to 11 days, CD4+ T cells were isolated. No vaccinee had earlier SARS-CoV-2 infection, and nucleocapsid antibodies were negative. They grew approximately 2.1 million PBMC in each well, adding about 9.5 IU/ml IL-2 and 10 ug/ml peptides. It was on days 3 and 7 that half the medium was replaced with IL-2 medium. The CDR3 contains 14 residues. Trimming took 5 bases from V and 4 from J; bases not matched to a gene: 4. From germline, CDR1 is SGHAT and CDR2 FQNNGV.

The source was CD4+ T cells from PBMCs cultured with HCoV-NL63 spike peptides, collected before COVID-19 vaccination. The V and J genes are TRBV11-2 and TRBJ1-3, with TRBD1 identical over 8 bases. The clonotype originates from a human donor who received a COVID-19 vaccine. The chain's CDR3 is CASSADREGNTIYF. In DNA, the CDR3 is TGTGCCAGCAGCGCGGACAGGGAGGGAAACACCATATATTTT.